This TCR beta chain is drawn from a study of T cell responses to AZD1222 COVID-19 vaccine listed by TCRdb under 2021. Regarding the research as a whole: A total of 233 trial participants underwent TCR sequencing, of whom some 210 received two doses of AZD1222 and about 25 received two doses of the MenACWY control vaccine. Trial participants were enrolled into age subgroups of 18-55, 56-69 and 70-plus years, which contained approximately 150, 28 and 58 TCR-sequenced participants, respectively. The investigation overall reported the following: Conclusions about previously exposed vaccinees are limited because only a handful of AZD1222 recipients were SARS-CoV-2 seropositive at baseline. Reportedly, close to half of the unique spike-specific TCRs recognized epitopes lying outside the regions that are mutated in the B.1.351 and B.1.1.7 variants. After two AZD1222 doses, spike-specific TCR breadth and depth were significantly higher than at day 0 and than in MenACWY recipients. The whole spike protein was spanned by vaccine-associated CD4 TCRs, and dominant responses were seen in regions 160-218 and 743-854. Participants were mostly white British and included more females than males, and it was suggested by the authors that clonal diversity may have been underestimated. No day 14 peak-response samples were available, so repertoires were characterized only after the peak T cell response. In the small 56-69-year group, the increase in depth fell short of significance, most likely because of low power.

The CDR3 regions of human TCRbeta chains were analyzed by immunosequencing. Regarding the original processing steps: TCRs in the repertoires were compared against a reference library of SARS-CoV-2-specific TCRs that had been generated with the MIRA antigen-specificity platform. Breadth meant the fraction of unique TCRs that were SARS-CoV-2-associated, whereas depth meant the fraction of total T cells that were SARS-CoV-2-associated. Using the MIRA data, every spike-specific TCR was mapped to the spike region that the TCR reacted to and assigned to either a CD4 or a CD8 class. Log10-transformed breadth and depth values were compared by one-way ANOVA with Sidak's multiple comparisons tests. The source is immuneACCESS, and TCRdb retained only in-frame sequences with V and J called. Part of the clones is not carried over; for the studies checked, unresolved V genes explain less than half of this, and the remainder is unexplained. V, J and clone size reflect that table, while D and trimming were determined from the DNA. The sample contains under 85,000 clones, approximately 90% of them found a single time. Around 3.4% of the sample belongs to the ten largest clones.

The time point label of this sample denotes: about 28 days (+/-7) after the second vaccine dose. AZD1222 recipients whose second dose came at about 4 weeks and those whose second dose came at about 12 weeks were combined into one group, since spike-specific TCR depth and breadth did not differ between the two schedules. Vaccinee samples were obtained from the UK trials COV001 and COV002, which included a single-blind randomized controlled phase 2/3 trial of AZD1222 (ChAdOx1 nCoV-19) in healthy adults. Trial participant PBMC samples were collected at day 0 and day 28 after the second dose for TCRbeta chain sequencing. On this clone: Its antigen is currently not known. The input lacks base qualities; no much larger clone sits a single base away.

V lost 6 bases and J lost 3 bases; the stretch between them is 9 bases long. The germline V gene encodes CDR1 SGDLS and CDR2 YYNGEE. The CDR3 numbers 12 residues from cysteine through phenylalanine. CDR3 DNA only is kept here, 36 bases in frame from base 1. This TCR was recovered from an adult who received the AZD1222 COVID-19 vaccine. This material consisted of peripheral blood, taken 28 days after the second AZD1222 dose. The chain is assembled from TRBV9 and TRBJ1-1; no D gene is confidently identified. The DNA sequence is given as TGTGCCAGCAACGACGGAGACACTGAAGCTTTCTTT. Its amino acids are CASNDGDTEAFF.